The next 28 T cell receptor beta chains were all read from a single sample in a study of T cell responses to AZD1222 COVID-19 vaccine (dated by TCRdb to about 2021). Libraries were constructed by the immunoSEQ multiplex PCR assay. TCRdb provides this immuneACCESS table in a form limited to in-frame rearrangements. Some clones are lacking; in checked studies, under half of them reflect an unresolved V gene, and why the rest are absent is not known. For this sample there are roughly 140,000 clones; more than 70% appear just once. Under 2.5% of the sample is taken by the ten largest. According to the study, the label for this sample's time point signals: baseline before first vaccination. Sequencing was performed on peripheral blood, taken on day 0 of AZD1222 vaccination. The receptor source for this set is an adult in good health.

The chain recombines TRBV5-1 with TRBJ1-1; 7 bases line up with TRBD1. The ends lost 4 bases at V and 2 bases at J; junction bases unmatched: 2. The CDR3 has 13 amino acids. In germline, CDR1 is SGHRS, CDR2 YFSETQ. The CDR3 DNA reads TGCGCCAGCAGCCGGGACAGTAACACTGAAGCTTTCTTT. As protein: CASSRDSNTEAFF.

The chain combines TRBV13 with TRBJ1-2; D possibly corresponds to TRBD1 (5 bases). The CDR3 is 14 residues long. V lost 6 bases to trimming and J lost 0 bases, with 11 bases between them. Germline V gives CDR1 PRHDT, CDR2 FYEKMQ (reference sequence). The CDR3 is CASSPDRTNYGYTF. As DNA, the CDR3 is TGTGCCAGCAGTCCCGACAGAACTAACTATGGCTACACCTTC.

The CDR3: CASSLLQGQGRKLFF. CDR3 DNA: TGTGCCAGCAGCCTCCTACAGGGGCAGGGGCGAAAACTGTTTTTT. The V call is TRBV4-2, the J call TRBJ1-4, with 7 nucleotides matching TRBD1. The CDR3 runs to 15 residues. CDR1 is LGHNA, CDR2 YNFKEQ, per germline. V was clipped by 4 bases and J by 10 bases; unmatched bases: 12.

As concerns this clone: The sample has other DNA sequences that encode this CDR3 too. The genes are TRBV3-1 (or the pseudogene TRBV3-2) and TRBJ1-1, with no clear D. The CDR3 totals 12 residues. CDR1 and CDR2 from the germline V gene are LGHDT and YNNKEL (reference sequence). Deletions cut 0 bases from V and 6 bases from J, with 5 bases between. Written as DNA, the CDR3 is TGTGCCAGCAGCCAAGAGCGGGCTGAAGCTTTCTTT. It translates to CASSQERAEAFF.

This chain joins TRBV6-1 and TRBJ1-1; D is undetermined. The CDR3 consists of 13 residues. The germline CDR1 and CDR2 sequences are MNHNS and SASEGT. V was shortened by 1 base and J by 6 bases, with 9 bases between the two germline ends. In DNA form, the CDR3 reads TGTGCCAGCAGTGAAGGGGGTTGGGCTGAAGCTTTCTTT. As protein: CASSEGGWAEAFF.

This clone was detected only a few times. The V and J genes are TRBV28 and TRBJ1-5; 11 bases are a match to TRBD1. Per germline, CDR1 MDHEN and CDR2 SYDVKM. The ends lost 7 bases at V and 2 bases at J; junction bases unmatched: 4. This CDR3 comprises 15 residues. CDR3 in amino acids: CASNTGQGGNQPQHF. In nucleotides, the CDR3 is TGTGCCAGCAACACGGGACAGGGGGGCAATCAGCCCCAGCATTTT.

The rearrangement links TRBV6-2 or TRBV6-3 to TRBJ2-1; TRBD2 might be the D (5 bases). The CDR3 is 14 amino acids. Between the trimmed V and J ends, which lost 6 bases and 8 bases, there was a span of 17 bases. Germline V gene data show CDR1 as MNHEY and CDR2 as SVGEGT. The CDR3 DNA follows: TGTGCCAGCAGCAGACTATCCAACGGAGATGAGCAGTTCTTC. Its translation: CASSRLSNGDEQFF.

About this clone: In the same sample, other DNA sequences code for this CDR3. The chain joins TRBV5-1 to TRBJ2-7, with 11 nucleotides matching TRBD1. The CDR3 has 14 amino acids. Per germline, CDR1 SGHRS and CDR2 YFSETQ. V lost 0 bases, J lost 4 bases, and 0 bases stayed unmatched. CDR3 sequence reads: CASSLGDRGYEQYF. Written as DNA, the CDR3 is TGCGCCAGCAGCTTGGGGGACAGGGGGTACGAGCAGTACTTC.

The rearrangement uses TRBV29-1 and TRBJ2-7, with D tentatively TRBD1 or TRBD2 (5 bases each). Germline V gene lookup returns CDR1 SQVTM and CDR2 ANQGSEA. CDR3 size: 13 residues. V was cut by 2 bases and J by 2 bases, with 10 bases left in between. The CDR3 protein is CSVERDGPYEQYF. The CDR3, as DNA: TGCAGCGTTGAACGGGACGGACCCTACGAGCAGTACTTC.

This clone was seen a handful of times. J is TRBJ2-7 and V is TRBV30, with D hard to call. Germline CDR1 GTSNPN, CDR2 SVGIG (reference sequence). V gave up 1 base and J gave up 4 bases, with 5 bases separating them. CDR3 length: 11 amino acids. In nucleotides, the CDR3 is TGTGCCTGGAGTGACTCTTACGAGCAGTACTTC. Translating it yields CAWSDSYEQYF.

The genes are TRBV7-3 and TRBJ2-1; 12 nucleotides line up with TRBD2. V dropped 5 bases and J dropped 7; count of bases not matched to a gene: 6. Looked up from germline, CDR1 is SGHTA and CDR2 is FQGTGA. This CDR3 spans 15 amino acids. The CDR3 DNA is TGTGCCAGCAGCCCCGGACTAGCGGGAAAGAATGAGCAGTTCTTC. Its translation: CASSPGLAGKNEQFF.

This chain connects TRBV29-1 to TRBJ2-4; possibly TRBD1 for D (6 bases). The CDR3 has 14 residues. Germline CDR1 reads SQVTM; CDR2 reads ANQGSEA. V was cut by 7 bases and J by 2 bases, with 15 bases left in between. The DNA for the CDR3 is TGCAGCGCCTACCGGCAGGGGACCAAAAACATTCAGTACTTC. Translation gives CSAYRQGTKNIQYF.

The chain has TRBV30 and TRBJ1-4; D might be TRBD1 (6 bases). The CDR3 covers 15 residues. The V gene's germline CDR1 is GTSNPN and CDR2 SVGIG (reference sequence). V shed 2 bases and J shed 8 bases, with 18 bases lying between them. In DNA form, the CDR3 reads TGTGCCTGGAGTCCTCTCCAGGGGATATCCGAAAAACTGTTTTTT. Translating gives CAWSPLQGISEKLFF.

V gene TRBV21-1 combines with J gene TRBJ1-3; TRBD1 was called by the table and not checked on the DNA. TRBV21-1 constitutes a pseudogene. The CDR3 is made up of 18 amino acids. CDR3 sequence: CASSKAERTGSSGNTIYF. The CDR3 bases are TGTGCCAGCAGCAAAGCGGAAAGGACAGGGAGCTCTGGAAACACCATATATTTT.

This chain connects TRBV7-2 to TRBJ2-7; no reliable D call. V was trimmed by 3 bases and J by 1 base, leaving 10 bases between them. This CDR3 has 14 residues. The germline V gene has CDR1 SGHTA and CDR2 FQGNSA. The CDR3 sequence: CASSFGERSYEQYF. The CDR3 nucleotides read TGTGCCAGCAGCTTCGGAGAAAGGTCCTACGAGCAGTACTTC.

This clone was counted once. The chain couples TRBV2 to TRBJ2-3; the D gene is possibly TRBD2 (6 bases). This CDR3 is built from 12 residues. V gave up 4 bases and J gave up 8 bases, with 10 bases separating them. The germline V gene has CDR1 SNHLY and CDR2 FYNNEI. This CDR3 is CASSALGGTQYF. The CDR3 bases are TGTGCCAGCAGTGCTTTGGGGGGTACGCAGTATTTT.

V is TRBV6-5 and J is TRBJ2-1; D may match TRBD1 or TRBD2 (5 bases each). V was clipped by 6 bases and J by 4 bases, with 13 bases between them. CDR1 is MNHEY and CDR2 is SVGAGI in the germline V gene. CDR3 length: 14 amino acids. The CDR3 is CASRRLGDYNEQFF. CDR3 DNA: TGTGCCAGCAGGAGACTGGGGGATTACAATGAGCAGTTCTTC.

The V gene is TRBV5-1, the J gene TRBJ1-1; the D gene is possibly TRBD1 (6 bases). V was shortened by 4 bases and J by 1 base, with 14 bases between the two germline ends. Germline V gives CDR1 SGHRS, CDR2 YFSETQ. This CDR3 has 15 residues. In DNA, the CDR3 is TGCGCCAGCAGCACCGGGACAACCGCGAACACTGAAGCTTTCTTT. Protein: CASSTGTTANTEAFF.

The chain couples TRBV7-9 to TRBJ2-1, with D unclear. The CDR3 consists of 13 residues. The V end was cut by 5 bases, the J end by 6 bases, with 11 bases between. The germline V gene has CDR1 SEHNR and CDR2 FQNEAQ (reference sequence). The CDR3: CASSPTTSNEQFF. The CDR3 nucleotides are TGTGCCAGCAGCCCGACCACATCCAATGAGCAGTTCTTC.

J is TRBJ2-7 and V is TRBV18; D is unresolved. The V end was cut by 1 base, the J end by 2 bases, with 9 bases between. The CDR3 length is 14 residues. The germline gives CDR1 KGHSH, CDR2 LQKENI. The CDR3: CASSPQGSPYEQYF. For the CDR3, the DNA is TGTGCCAGCTCACCACAGGGCAGTCCCTACGAGCAGTACTTC.

The rearrangement links TRBV9 to TRBJ2-3; 8 nucleotides line up with TRBD1. CDR3 size: 15 residues. CDR1 and CDR2 from the germline V gene are SGDLS and YYNGEE. The trim removed 3 bases at V and 8 bases at J, leaving 11 bases unmatched. The CDR3 DNA follows: TGTGCCAGCAGCGCCCGACAGGGGTCCGCGGGTACGCAGTATTTT. It encodes CASSARQGSAGTQYF.

The rearrangement joins TRBV14 to TRBJ2-6; 7 bases map to TRBD2. Germline CDR1 is SGHDN and CDR2 is FVKESK. The trim removed 8 bases at V and 2 bases at J, leaving 9 bases unmatched. This CDR3 spans 16 amino acids. CDR3 coding DNA: TGTGCCAGCGCCACCCGCGGGGGAGCTGGGGCCAACGTCCTGACTTTC. This encodes CASATRGGAGANVLTF.

This chain joins TRBV7-3 and TRBJ1-2, with a weak D call TRBD1 (5 bases). CDR1 is SGHTA and CDR2 is FQGTGA in the germline V gene. Deletions cut 3 bases from V and 8 bases from J, with 13 bases between. CDR3 size: 13 residues. Here the CDR3 DNA reads TGTGCCAGCAGCTTCCCAGGGATATTGGGCTACACCTTC. Its translation: CASSFPGILGYTF.

The chain uses TRBV29-1 and TRBJ1-1, with D possibly being TRBD1 (5 bases). V lost 3 bases to trimming and J lost 6 bases, with 11 bases between them. Per the germline V gene, CDR1 is SQVTM and CDR2 is ANQGSEA. The CDR3 length is 12 residues. The CDR3 sequence is CSVEAGPSEAFF. CDR3 nucleotide sequence: TGCAGCGTTGAGGCGGGGCCCTCTGAAGCTTTCTTT.

This rearrangement joins TRBV7-6 to TRBJ2-3, with a weak D call TRBD1 (6 bases). Germline CDR1 SGHVS, CDR2 FNYEAQ. This CDR3 region has 15 residues. The V end was cut by 0 bases, the J end by 5 bases, with 12 bases between. The CDR3 nucleotides are TGTGCCAGCAGCTTAGCGGTAGGCAGGGGAGATACGCAGTATTTT. Translation gives CASSLAVGRGDTQYF.

This chain connects TRBV13 to TRBJ2-1; 8 bases agree with TRBD1. The CDR3 is 17 amino acids. CDR1 is PRHDT, CDR2 FYEKMQ, per germline (reference sequence). The junction had 10 bases not matched to a gene; V was cut back by 2 bases and J by 4 bases. Here the CDR3 DNA reads TGTGCCAGCAGCTTAAGGGCAGGGGGCCCGACATACAATGAGCAGTTCTTC. This codes for CASSLRAGGPTYNEQFF. Full variable domain (remainder filled in from reference TRBV13 and TRBJ2-1): AAGVIQSPRHLIKEKRETATLKCYPIPRHDTVYWYQQGPGQDPQFLISFYEKMQSDKGSIPDRFSAQQFSDYHSELNMSSLELGDSALYFCASSLRAGGPTYNEQFFGPGTRLTVL.

This chain links TRBV19 with TRBJ2-7; D possibly corresponds to TRBD2 (5 bases). Trimming removed 4 bases from V and 2 bases from J, with 12 bases in between. The CDR3 has 14 amino acids. Germline CDR1 reads LNHDA; CDR2 reads SQIVND (reference sequence). CDR3 residues: CASSSRVGAYEQYF. In DNA form, the CDR3 reads TGTGCCAGTAGTAGTAGGGTGGGAGCCTACGAGCAGTACTTC.

The chain links TRBV30 to TRBJ1-1; D is ambiguous. Germline V CDR1 and CDR2: GTSNPN, SVGIG (reference sequence). Trimming removed 0 bases at V and 6 bases at J, with 11 bases between. The CDR3 sequence is 13 residues long. The CDR3 DNA reads as TGTGCCTGGAGTGTTAGAGGCAACGCTGAAGCTTTCTTT. Amino acid sequence: CAWSVRGNAEAFF.